Listed below are T cell receptor beta chains from one sample, sequenced in a study of blood T cell repertoires in COVID-19. Sequencing was performed with immunoSEQ multiplex PCR; in TCRdb, only in-frame clones are kept and a portion is missing. The repertoire consists of 150,000 to 200,000 clones, with approximately 88% occurring once and the leading ten covering about 5.2%. Sequenced: PBMCs or T cells enriched from blood (not recorded which). Every receptor here comes from an older man who had been exposed to COVID-19. Both conserved end residues are trimmed from each CDR3.

V: TRBV7-2; J: TRBJ1-3; CDR3: ASSLGGGRDGNTIY
V: TRBV6-2/TRBV6-3; J: TRBJ2-5; CDR3: ASSYAGPGAQY
V: TRBV28; J: TRBJ1-2; CDR3: ASSLRARGQGYGYT
V: TRBV9; J: TRBJ1-2; CDR3: ASSPPGTGQGYT
V: TRBV5-1; J: TRBJ1-2; CDR3: ASSHSQGWVNYGYT
V: TRBV29-1; J: TRBJ1-1; CDR3: SVVQANVNTEAF
V: TRBV4-3; J: TRBJ2-5; CDR3: ASSQDFGEQETQY
V: TRBV28; J: TRBJ1-4; CDR3: ASSLYSAAFNEKLF
V: TRBV5-4; J: TRBJ2-7; CDR3: ASSLDRGEQY
V: TRBV6-1; J: TRBJ2-2; CDR3: ASSTGQGKTGELF
V: TRBV4-3; J: TRBJ1-6; CDR3: ASSLLSPDSPLH
V: TRBV18; J: TRBJ2-7; CDR3: ASSIRGEQY
V: TRBV5-6; J: TRBJ2-6; CDR3: ASSLGLAVLSGANVLT
V: TRBV27; J: TRBJ1-6; CDR3: ASGQRDNSPLH
V: TRBV6-2/TRBV6-3; J: TRBJ2-5; CDR3: ASSLAGKETQY
V: TRBV6-5; J: TRBJ1-4; CDR3: ASSYSTATNEKLF
V: TRBV5-3; J: TRBJ1-2; CDR3: AGEFGISEGYT
V: TRBV2; J: TRBJ1-1; CDR3: ASSQGAGTEAF
V: TRBV19; J: TRBJ1-4; CDR3: ASRSQGAREKLF
V: TRBV21-1; J: TRBJ1-1; CDR3: ASSRLQGNRMNTEAF
V: TRBV6-5; J: TRBJ1-2; CDR3: ASSLKTGVYGYT
V: TRBV7-9; J: TRBJ2-5; CDR3: ASSLNGRGPESQY
V: TRBV4-2; J: TRBJ2-3; CDR3: ASSQEGPGASAGTDTQY
V: TRBV5-4; J: TRBJ2-3; CDR3: ASSLLGQGGNTQY
V: TRBV9; J: TRBJ1-1; CDR3: ASSGPSTGVNTEAF
V: TRBV5-6; J: TRBJ1-2; CDR3: ASSTGLDYGYT
V: TRBV3-1/TRBV3-2; J: TRBJ2-5; CDR3: ASSPRQEETQY
V: TRBV15; J: TRBJ1-1; CDR3: ATSRDFGNVGATEAF
V: TRBV30; J: TRBJ1-5; CDR3: AWSQGLQPQH
V: TRBV12-3/TRBV12-4; J: TRBJ2-7; CDR3: ASSLQIHYEQY
V: TRBV28; J: TRBJ1-1; CDR3: ASTLQGGWNTEAF
V: TRBV7-9; J: TRBJ1-1; CDR3: ASSLERGRGVAAEAF
V: TRBV7-2; J: TRBJ2-1; CDR3: ASSFQREMGNEQF
V: TRBV7-9; J: TRBJ2-2; CDR3: ASSLGRNTGELF
V: TRBV19; J: TRBJ1-5; CDR3: ASRTDVGGNQPQH
V: TRBV10-3; J: TRBJ2-2; CDR3: AISDTDRGGTGELF
V: TRBV10-3; J: TRBJ1-2; CDR3: ATWDREANYGYT
V: TRBV28; J: TRBJ1-2; CDR3: ASSFWGTGGSGGYT
V: TRBV19; J: TRBJ1-3; CDR3: ASSIGGDGNTIY
V: TRBV28; J: TRBJ1-5; CDR3: ASSREGSSNQPQH
V: TRBV5-1; J: TRBJ1-2; CDR3: ASSLDRDGYT